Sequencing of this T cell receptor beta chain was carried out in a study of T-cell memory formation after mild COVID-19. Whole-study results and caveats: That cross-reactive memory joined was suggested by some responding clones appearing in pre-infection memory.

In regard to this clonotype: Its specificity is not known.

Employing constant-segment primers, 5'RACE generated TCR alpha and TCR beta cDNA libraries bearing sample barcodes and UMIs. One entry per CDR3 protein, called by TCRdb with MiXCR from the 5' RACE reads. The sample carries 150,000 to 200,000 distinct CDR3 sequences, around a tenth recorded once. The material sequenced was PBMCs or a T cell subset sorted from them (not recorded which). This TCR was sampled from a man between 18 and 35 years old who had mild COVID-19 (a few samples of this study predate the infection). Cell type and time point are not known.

CDR3 coding DNA: TGTGCCAGCAGATCTAGTAACACGCAGTATTTT. This encodes CASRSSNTQYF. The chain carries TRBV28 and TRBJ2-3; D not resolved. V was pared by 6 bases and J by 9 bases, with 10 bases between. CDR1 is MDHEN and CDR2 is SYDVKM in the germline V gene. The CDR3 covers 11 residues.